This T cell receptor beta chain was profiled in a study of molecular identifiers for immune sequencing clone quantification. This clonotype was seen more than once but under ten times. Mismatch with germline at one junction end may stem from a read error. The CDR3 runs 14 residues. TCRdb recomputed calls from the PCR reads with MiXCR, one row per CDR3 protein. The top ten hold about 0.78% of the sample, which has about 510,000 distinct CDR3 sequences, 20% to 25% seen once. What was sequenced was naive CD8+ T cells from blood, with Jurkat cell RNA spiked in. The subset was: FACS-sorted CD8+CD4-CCR7+CD45RA+ naive T cells. The source of this sequence is a human donor in good health. Some libraries in this study had Jurkat cell RNA spiked in. The chain is built from TRBV5-3 and TRBJ2-7, with 8 bases fitting TRBD2. TRBV5-3 is treated as an ORF (open reading frame) with a function not yet certain. This CDR3 is CASSWTSQMYEQYF. The CDR3 nucleotides read TGTGCCAGCAGCTGGACTAGCCAGATGTACGAGCAGTACTTC.